The clone carrying this TCR beta chain was seen only a few times. Its antigen is undetermined. CD4+ cells of the naive, central memory, regulatory and stem cell-like memory types were sorted via CD45RO/CCR7/CD25/CD127/CD95/CD27. Over 95% purity was reached by all sorted populations. The sample comes from a study of beta chain features in type 1 diabetes. Study background: Healthy donors resembled patients in age, gender and cell yields. Researchers looked at some 99 million sorted cells across all samples. Study findings and constraints: Type 1 diabetes patients had moderately but significantly shorter TCRB CDR3s in all four CD4+ subsets.

Expressed TCRB transcripts got sequenced, as all isolated RNA was reverse transcribed. This table comes from immunoSEQ multiplex PCR, and its TCRdb copy is limited to in-frame clones, with some not included. The sample holds 250,000 to 300,000 clones, roughly 13% seen once. Germline assignment: CDR1 KGHSH and CDR2 LQKENI. Trimming took 0 bases from V and 2 from J, leaving 11 bases between them. There are 16 residues in the CDR3. The origin of this receptor is a man aged 25 to 40 with type 1 diabetes. The J gene is TRBJ2-1, the V gene TRBV18; perhaps TRBD2 as D (6 bases). Sequencing input: naive CD4+ T cells from blood. CDR3 sequence (DNA): TGTGCCAGCTCACCACCCGGGACTCCTGCCTACAATGAGCAGTTCTTC. Its protein is CASSPPGTPAYNEQFF.